This entry is about one TCR beta chain. Assay used: immunoSEQ multiplex PCR; TCRdb lists only in-frame clones, some missing. The data show 150,000 to 200,000 clones, around 70% seen once. The sample belongs to a study of cytotoxic CD8 clonotypes in ibrutinib-treated CLL. The CDR3 has 13 residues. Germline V gene lookup returns CDR1 MNHNS and CDR2 SASEGT. V gave up 2 bases and J gave up 5 bases, with 7 bases separating them. The clonotype was recovered from a human donor with chronic lymphocytic leukemia. The genes are TRBV6-1 and TRBJ1-5; a possible D gene is TRBD1 (5 bases). The input for sequencing was PBMCs, taken after 24 months of ibrutinib treatment. Here the CDR3 reads CASSEIRDQPQHF. In DNA form, the CDR3 reads TGTGCCAGCAGTGAAATCAGGGATCAGCCCCAGCATTTT.